Each of the 25 T cell receptor beta chains below was sequenced from the same sample in a study of shared clonotypes between healthy human individuals. Clones were sequenced by immunoSEQ multiplex PCR, and TCRdb holds only the in-frame ones, with some missing. The sample records 2 million to 2.5 million clones, 90% to 96% being singletons. The sample taken for sequencing was naive CD4+ T cells sorted from blood. Sample subset: CD45RA+ positively selected. These receptors were taken from a man younger than 35 in good health.

Here the CDR3 reads CASSVEASYEQYF. CDR3 in DNA: TGTGCCAGCAGCGTAGAGGCCTCCTACGAGCAGTACTTC. The genes are TRBV9 and TRBJ2-7; D call uncertain. Germline V CDR1 and CDR2: SGDLS, YYNGEE. Deletions cut 0 bases from V and 0 bases from J, with 4 bases between. The CDR3 totals 13 residues.

The chain is built from TRBV21-1 and TRBJ2-3; TRBD1 is the table's D call, not checked against the DNA. TRBV21-1 is flagged as a pseudogene. This CDR3 contains 17 residues. The CDR3 region has the DNA TGTGCCAGCAGCAGGTTTGTGGAGGACAGGTCCACAGATACGCAGTATTTT. This sequence encodes CASSRFVEDRSTDTQYF.

The chain links TRBV5-5 to TRBJ2-5; 7 nucleotides line up with TRBD2. V shed 3 bases and J 3 bases; nucleotides not matched to a gene: 5. This CDR3 is 14 amino acids long. Germline loops: CDR1 SGHKS, CDR2 YYEKEE (reference sequence). DNA of the CDR3: TGTGCCAGCAGCTCCGGGACTACCGAAGAGACCCAGTACTTC. Translating it yields CASSSGTTEETQYF.

V usage is TRBV4-1 and J usage is TRBJ1-1; a weak D match, TRBD1 (6 bases). The CDR3 has 15 residues. Germline lookup yields CDR1 MGHRA and CDR2 YSYEKL. V lost 4 bases and J lost 4, with 16 bases in between. The CDR3 region has the DNA TGCGCCAGCAGCCCCCCCGAGCGGACAGTCACTGAAGCTTTCTTT. The encoded protein is CASSPPERTVTEAFF.

The rearrangement links TRBV27 to TRBJ2-7, with D possibly matching TRBD1 (5 bases). The V gene's germline CDR1 is MNHEY and CDR2 SMNVEV (reference sequence). V lost 3 bases to trimming and J lost 1 base, with 13 bases between them. This CDR3 comprises 15 residues. The CDR3 nucleotides read TGTGCCAGCAGTTTTGGCCCCACAGGTTCCTACGAGCAGTACTTC. Protein: CASSFGPTGSYEQYF.

V is TRBV4-2 and J is TRBJ1-1; D is ambiguous. Trimming pared 0 bases from V and 1 base from J, leaving 15 bases between. Germline loops: CDR1 LGHNA, CDR2 YNFKEQ. The CDR3 runs to 17 residues. The CDR3 spells CASSQDSIFLWNTEAFF. DNA for the CDR3: TGTGCCAGCAGCCAAGATAGTATATTCCTCTGGAACACTGAAGCTTTCTTT.

The gene calls are TRBV11-2 and TRBJ2-3; 7 positions match TRBD2. Germline values: CDR1 SGHAT, CDR2 FQNNGV. This CDR3 has 15 residues. Trimming at V came to 4 bases and at J to 2 bases, leaving 6 bases not matched to a gene. The CDR3 reads CASSSSGFHTDTQYF. The CDR3 nucleotides are TGTGCCAGCAGCTCTAGCGGTTTCCACACAGATACGCAGTATTTT.

The chain links TRBV6-5 to TRBJ1-6; D perhaps matches TRBD1 (5 bases). CDR1 and CDR2 (germline): MNHEY, SVGAGI. The CDR3 has 14 residues. Trimming took 7 bases from V and 4 from J, leaving 11 bases between them. CDR3 in amino acids: CASTTGDYNSPLHF. CDR3 nucleotide sequence: TGTGCCAGCACCACGGGGGATTATAATTCACCCCTCCACTTT.

J is TRBJ2-1 and V is TRBV19; 7 bases map to TRBD1. This CDR3 comprises 15 residues. CDR1 and CDR2 (germline): LNHDA, SQIVND (reference sequence). Trimming removed 3 bases from V and 3 bases from J; junction bases left unmatched: 5. The CDR3 is CASSILQGVYNEQFF. CDR3 bases: TGTGCCAGTAGTATTCTGCAGGGGGTCTACAATGAGCAGTTCTTC.

This rearrangement joins TRBV6-5 to TRBJ2-1, with 7 nucleotides matching TRBD2. Germline V gives CDR1 MNHEY, CDR2 SVGAGI. V gave up 4 bases and J gave up 7 bases; unmatched junction bases: 13. The CDR3 covers 16 residues. The chain's CDR3 is CASSSTGGGSKNEQFF. In nucleotides, the CDR3 is TGTGCCAGCAGTTCCACGGGCGGGGGAAGTAAAAATGAGCAGTTCTTC.

The chain uses TRBV6-1 and TRBJ2-5; D might be TRBD2 (6 bases). CDR3 length: 16 amino acids. Trimming took off 3 bases at V and 2 bases at J, with 16 bases between the two ends. The germline CDR1 and CDR2 sequences are MNHNS and SASEGT. DNA of the CDR3: TGTGCCAGCAGTGATTCCGTCTGGGGGAGGCAAGAGACCCAGTACTTC. Translated, it gives CASSDSVWGRQETQYF.

This chain connects TRBV7-8 to TRBJ1-1; D gene unclear. V dropped 1 base and J dropped 4 bases, with 10 bases sitting between them. Germline-derived CDR1 and CDR2 are SGHVS and FQNEAQ. This CDR3 is built from 14 residues. CDR3 amino acids: CASSLVQGATEAFF. In nucleotides, the CDR3 is TGTGCCAGCAGCTTAGTCCAAGGAGCCACTGAAGCTTTCTTT.

This chain uses TRBV4-3 with TRBJ2-3, with unresolved D. Trimming removed 5 bases from V and 1 base from J, with 7 bases in between. In germline, CDR1 is LGHNA, CDR2 YSLEER. CDR3 size: 13 residues. CDR3 DNA sequence: TGCGCCAGCAGCGCTGACGGCACAGATACGCAGTATTTT. Translated: CASSADGTDTQYF.

This clone has a handful of counts. Distinct nucleotide sequences in the sample also encode this CDR3. The genes are TRBV6-5 and TRBJ2-3; TRBD2 matches 11 bases. CDR3 size: 16 residues. Unmatched junction bases numbered 0, after V lost 0 bases and J lost 1 base. CDR1 and CDR2 (germline): MNHEY, SVGAGI. The CDR3 here is CASSYSTSGGTDTQYF. The CDR3 bases are TGTGCCAGCAGTTACTCGACTAGCGGGGGCACAGATACGCAGTATTTT.

The chain links TRBV6-1 to TRBJ1-2, with D unclear. The V end was cut by 7 bases, the J end by 0 bases, with 12 bases between. Germline lookup yields CDR1 MNHNS and CDR2 SASEGT. The CDR3 runs to 14 residues. The CDR3 spells CASTLGWANYGYTF. Written as DNA, the CDR3 is TGTGCCAGCACTCTAGGTTGGGCTAACTATGGCTACACCTTC.

The V call is TRBV5-4, the J call TRBJ1-3; a possible D gene is TRBD1 (5 bases). CDR3 size: 14 residues. V was clipped by 3 bases and J by 4 bases, with 11 bases between them. Germline-derived CDR1 and CDR2 are SGHNT and YYREEE (reference sequence). The CDR3 here is CASSSPRDGNTIYF. For the CDR3, the DNA is TGTGCCAGCAGCTCGCCCCGGGACGGAAACACCATATATTTT.

This chain connects TRBV7-2 to TRBJ2-1; 8 bases match TRBD2. Germline V gene sequence: CDR1 SGHTA, CDR2 FQGNSA. V was pared by 5 bases and J by 4 bases, with 7 bases of the junction left unmatched. The CDR3 is 15 residues long. CDR3: CASSPGSGSYNEQFF. The CDR3 nucleotides are TGTGCCAGCAGCCCTGGGAGCGGGAGTTACAATGAGCAGTTCTTC.

The chain has TRBV5-1 and TRBJ2-3; 8 bases align to TRBD2. After removal of 4 bases from V and 2 bases from J, the junction contained 12 bases not matched to a gene. Per germline, CDR1 SGHRS and CDR2 YFSETQ. This CDR3 has 17 amino acids. The CDR3: CASSAEWGSGDTDTQYF. The CDR3 nucleotides are TGCGCCAGCAGCGCGGAGTGGGGTAGCGGGGACACAGATACGCAGTATTTT.

This clone was detected only a few times. The chain combines TRBV30 with TRBJ1-1; 9 bases map to TRBD1. With V trimmed by 1 base and J by 13 bases, 10 bases remained unmatched. This CDR3 has 13 amino acids. Germline V lookup: CDR1 GTSNPN, CDR2 SVGIG (reference sequence). CDR3 in amino acids: CAWSGTGDVRVFF. CDR3 coding DNA: TGTGCCTGGAGTGGGACAGGGGACGTGAGAGTTTTCTTT.

In this sample, this clone turned up a few times. V and J are TRBV7-2 and TRBJ2-1; D may correspond to TRBD1 or TRBD2 (5 bases each). CDR1 and CDR2 from the germline V gene are SGHTA and FQGNSA. This CDR3 is 14 amino acids long. V lost 3 bases to trimming and J lost 7 bases, with 13 bases between them. The CDR3 DNA follows: TGTGCCAGCAGCTTGGGGCTAGCCCCGAATGAGCAGTTCTTC. Translating it yields CASSLGLAPNEQFF.

The chain joins TRBV19 to TRBJ2-3, with 11 bases that match TRBD1. CDR1 is LNHDA and CDR2 is SQIVND in the germline V gene (reference sequence). This CDR3 is 16 amino acids long. V lost 5 bases, J lost 2 bases, and 6 bases stayed unmatched. CDR3 nucleotide sequence: TGTGCCAGTAGTCTAGGACAGGGGGCCTACACAGATACGCAGTATTTT. Translated: CASSLGQGAYTDTQYF. Complete variable domain (other parts from reference TRBV19 and TRBJ2-3): DGGITQSPKYLFRKEGQNVTLSCEQNLNHDAMYWYRQDPGQGLRLIYYSQIVNDFQKGDIAEGYSVSREKKESFPLTVTSAQKNPTAFYLCASSLGQGAYTDTQYFGPGTRLTVL.

V and J are TRBV18 and TRBJ1-3; 7 bases are shared with TRBD1. J gave up 4 bases and V 3 bases, and 6 bases lay outside the gene matches. Looked up from germline, CDR1 is KGHSH and CDR2 is LQKENI. The CDR3 is 15 residues long. The CDR3 bases are TGTGCCAGCTCACCGACAGGGTCCGTCGGAAACACCATATATTTT. This gives the protein CASSPTGSVGNTIYF.

The rearrangement links TRBV7-9 to TRBJ1-5; D is ambiguous. The germline CDR1 and CDR2 sequences are SEHNR and FQNEAQ (reference sequence). The CDR3 is 12 amino acids. With 4 bases removed from V and 6 bases from J, the gap between germline ends came to 7 bases. The CDR3 DNA is TGTGCCAGCAGCTCCTACAGTCAGCCCCAGCATTTT. It yields the protein CASSSYSQPQHF.

The J gene is TRBJ2-7, the V gene TRBV4-1; tentative D call: TRBD1 (5 bases). Germline V gene sequence: CDR1 MGHRA, CDR2 YSYEKL. The CDR3 runs to 15 residues. V was cut by 2 bases and J by 7 bases, with 18 bases left in between. The CDR3 loop reads CASSQPLIQGGEQYF. CDR3 sequence (DNA): TGCGCCAGCAGCCAACCACTTATTCAGGGTGGAGAGCAGTACTTC.

The V and J genes are TRBV2 and TRBJ2-3; 8 positions match TRBD2. Germline V gene lookup returns CDR1 SNHLY and CDR2 FYNNEI. After removal of 7 bases from V and 4 bases from J, the junction contained 7 bases not matched to a gene. There are 14 residues in the CDR3. CDR3 bases: TGTGCCAGCAAAGTAGCGGGGCCCTCAGATACGCAGTATTTT. Residues: CASKVAGPSDTQYF.